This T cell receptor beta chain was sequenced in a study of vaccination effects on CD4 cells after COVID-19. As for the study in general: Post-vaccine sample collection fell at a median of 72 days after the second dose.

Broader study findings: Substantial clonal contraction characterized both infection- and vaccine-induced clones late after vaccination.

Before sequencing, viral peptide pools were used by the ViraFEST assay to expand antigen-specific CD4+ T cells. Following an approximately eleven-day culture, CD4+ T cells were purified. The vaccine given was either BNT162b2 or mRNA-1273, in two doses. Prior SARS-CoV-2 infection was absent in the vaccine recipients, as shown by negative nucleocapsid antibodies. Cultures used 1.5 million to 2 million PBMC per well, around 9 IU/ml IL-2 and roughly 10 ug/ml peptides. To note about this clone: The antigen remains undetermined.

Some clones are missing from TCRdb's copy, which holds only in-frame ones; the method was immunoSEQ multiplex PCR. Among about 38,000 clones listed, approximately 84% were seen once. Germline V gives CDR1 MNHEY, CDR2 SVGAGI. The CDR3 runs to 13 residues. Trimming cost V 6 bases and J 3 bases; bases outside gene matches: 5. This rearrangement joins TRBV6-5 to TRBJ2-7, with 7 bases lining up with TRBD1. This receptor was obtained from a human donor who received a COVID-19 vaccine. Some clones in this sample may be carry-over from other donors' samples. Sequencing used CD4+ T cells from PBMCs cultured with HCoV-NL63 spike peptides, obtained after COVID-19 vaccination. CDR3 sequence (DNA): TGTGCCAGCAGCCGGGACAGTAACTACGAGCAGTACTTC. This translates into CASSRDSNYEQYF.